This T cell receptor (beta chain) emerged from a study of shared clonotypes between healthy human individuals. The method was immunoSEQ multiplex PCR; TCRdb's version includes in-frame clones alone and lacks a portion of them. Of about 1.1 million clones listed, about 72% are singletons. The table lists this clone with a few counts. The trim removed 4 bases at V and 2 bases at J, leaving 8 bases unmatched. This CDR3 has 16 amino acids. Germline assignment: CDR1 MNHEY and CDR2 SVGAGI. Splitting the CD4+ cells yielded a CD45RA+ naive subset and a CD45RA-negative memory subset. Sample: memory CD4+ T cells from PBMCs. Subset defined: CD45RA-negative fraction. The chain is built from TRBV6-5 and TRBJ2-3, with 8 positions matching TRBD1. This TCR was recovered from a man between 18 and 29 years old in good health. Some clones in this sample may be carry-over from other donors' samples. The CDR3 bases are TGTGCCAGCAGTTTGGTCCAGGGGGCTTACACAGATACGCAGTATTTT. It yields the protein CASSLVQGAYTDTQYF.